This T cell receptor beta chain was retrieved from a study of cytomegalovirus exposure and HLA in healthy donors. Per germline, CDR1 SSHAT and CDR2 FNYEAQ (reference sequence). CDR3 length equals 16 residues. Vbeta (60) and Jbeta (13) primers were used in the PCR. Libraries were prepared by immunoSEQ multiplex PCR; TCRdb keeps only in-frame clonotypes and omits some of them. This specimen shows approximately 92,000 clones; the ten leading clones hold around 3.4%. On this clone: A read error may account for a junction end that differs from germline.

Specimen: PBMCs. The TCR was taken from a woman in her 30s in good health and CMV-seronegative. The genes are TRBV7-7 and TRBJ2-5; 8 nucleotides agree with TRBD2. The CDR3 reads CASSPTGRGVQETQYF. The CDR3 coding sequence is TGTGCTAGCAGCCCCACCGGGCGGGGGGTCCAAGAGACCCAGTACTTC.